Listed below are T cell receptor beta chains from one sample, sequenced in a study of breast tumors, draining lymph nodes, adjacent tissues. Each CDR3 protein gets one entry after TCRdb re-called the multiplex PCR reads with MiXCR. The table lists about 300,000 distinct CDR3 sequences, 30% to 35% of them singletons. Specimen: axillary lymph node tissue. Source of these receptors: a female donor with breast cancer. Some clones in this sample may be carry-over from other donors' samples. Each CDR3 is given with its conserved first and last residue. A D gene is named only where the DNA matches it firmly. Clone size is shown for a subset of rows, as once, few, many or a class of expanded clone.

abundance	v_gene	d_gene	j_gene	CDR3nt	CDR3aa
.	TRBV6-1	.	TRBJ2-1	TGTGCCAGCAGTGAAAGGGGGCGGGAGCGGGATGAGCAGTTCTTC	CASSERGRERDEQFF
many	TRBV12-3/TRBV12-4	.	TRBJ1-5	TGTGCCAGCAGTTTAGCGCCATTGACTCCTGATCAGCCCCAGCATTTT	CASSLAPLTPDQPQHF
many	TRBV15	.	TRBJ1-4	TGTGCCACCAGCAGAGACGACCGGGACGGACCGGAAAAACTGTTTTTT	CATSRDDRDGPEKLFF
many	TRBV20-1	TRBD1	TRBJ2-2	TGCAGTGCCCCTGGGACAGACACCGGGGAGCTGTTTTTT	CSAPGTDTGELFF
.	TRBV6-6	TRBD2	TRBJ2-3	TGTGCCAGCAGTTACATCACTAGCGGAAGAAAGGGAGTAACAGATACGCAGTATTTT	CASSYITSGRKGVTDTQYF
many	TRBV19	TRBD1	TRBJ2-7	TGTGCCAGTAGTATGGGACAGTCCTCCTACGAGCAGTACTTC	CASSMGQSSYEQYF
many	TRBV20-1	TRBD2	TRBJ2-3	TGCAGTGCTAGGACCGGGACTAGCGGGAGTAGAGCGCAGTATTTT	CSARTGTSGSRAQYF
.	TRBV5-1	TRBD1	TRBJ1-4	TGCGCCAGCAGCGCGACAGGGACCAATGAAAAACTGTTTTTT	CASSATGTNEKLFF
many	TRBV7-9	.	TRBJ2-7	TGTGCCAGCAGCTTGAGGCAGAACTCCTACGAGCAGTACTTC	CASSLRQNSYEQYF
many	TRBV11-3	.	TRBJ1-3	TGTGCCAGCAGCACACGAACAGGGTCTTCTGGAAACACCATATATTTT	CASSTRTGSSGNTIYF
.	TRBV10-3	.	TRBJ2-5	TGTGCCATCAGTGAGTTTAAGGGACAACAATCTAAAGAGACCCAGTACTTC	CAISEFKGQQSKETQYF
many	TRBV20-1	TRBD2	TRBJ2-3	TGCAGTGCTAGGGATGTTACTAGCGGGAGGCCAGATACGCAGTATTTT	CSARDVTSGRPDTQYF
many	TRBV19	.	TRBJ2-7	TGTGCCAGTAGTATGTCGTCGGACATGGTCAAATACGAGCAGTACTTC	CASSMSSDMVKYEQYF
many	TRBV7-9	.	TRBJ2-7	TGTGCCAGCAGCTTAGCTTTGTCACCAGCGTCCTACGAGCAGTACTTC	CASSLALSPASYEQYF
.	TRBV15	TRBD2	TRBJ2-2	TGTGCCACCAGCAGAGAGAAGTCTAGCGGGAGGAACCCCGGGGAGCTGTTTTTC	CATSREKSSGRNPGELFF
many	TRBV20-1	TRBD1	TRBJ1-4	TGCAGTGCTAGGGGCCATCCTGAGACAGGGGTTGGTGAAAAACTGTTTTTT	CSARGHPETGVGEKLFF
many	TRBV7-9	TRBD2	TRBJ2-3	TGTGCCAGCAGCTTAGACGCGGGAGTCGCAGATACGCAGTATTTT	CASSLDAGVADTQYF
many	TRBV7-9	.	TRBJ2-5	TGTGCCAGCAGCTTAGTCCCAATGACAGGATATCAAGAGACCCAGTACTTC	CASSLVPMTGYQETQYF
many	TRBV6-1	TRBD1	TRBJ2-7	TGTGCCAGCAGAAGGGAGACAGGGGGCTCCTACGAGCAGTACTTC	CASRRETGGSYEQYF
many	TRBV7-8	TRBD1	TRBJ1-6	TGTGCCAGCAGCCCTAGGACAGGGGGATATAATTCACCCCTCCACTTT	CASSPRTGGYNSPLHF
many	TRBV7-9	.	TRBJ2-3	TGTGCCAGCAGCTCCCCTAGCCGGGGCACAGATACGCAGTATTTT	CASSSPSRGTDTQYF
.	TRBV20-1	.	TRBJ2-3	TGCTTAGCCGCCCCTGATACGCAGTATTTT	CLAAPDTQYF
many	TRBV12-3/TRBV12-4	.	TRBJ1-5	TGTGCCAGCAGTTTACCGGGGGCGTCCGGTCAGCCCCAGCATTTT	CASSLPGASGQPQHF
.	TRBV6-6	TRBD2	TRBJ2-5	TGTGCCAGCAGTTACGACGGCGGGAGTGAGACCCAGTACTTC	CASSYDGGSETQYF
many	TRBV25-1	TRBD2	TRBJ2-5	TGTGCCAGCAGCAAAGCGGGAGTGGAGACCCAGTACTTC	CASSKAGVETQYF
many	TRBV5-1	TRBD1	TRBJ1-2	TGCGCCAGCAGCATCGGAAGGACAGGGGCGGACCTGACCTATGGCTACACCTTC	CASSIGRTGADLTYGYTF
many	TRBV7-9	TRBD2	TRBJ2-7	TGTGCCAGCAGCACGGGGACTAGCGGGAGTAAACTCAACGAGCAGTACTTC	CASSTGTSGSKLNEQYF
many	TRBV6-5	TRBD2	TRBJ2-7	TGTGCCAGCAGTTTATCCCTAGCGGGAGCAGCGTACGAGCAGTACTTC	CASSLSLAGAAYEQYF
.	TRBV7-9	TRBD1	TRBJ2-3	TGTGCCAGCAGCGGAGGACAGGGGATCACAGATACGCGGCATTTT	CASSGGQGITDTRHF
many	TRBV2	TRBD2	TRBJ2-1	TGTGCCAGCTTGGGACAGGGGACTAGCGGGGGAAGCTCCTACAATGAGCAGTTCTTC	CASLGQGTSGGSSYNEQFF
many	TRBV20-1	TRBD2	TRBJ2-1	TGCAGTGCTAGGGCTAGCGGCAATGAGCAGTTCTTC	CSARASGNEQFF
.	TRBV24-1	.	TRBJ2-3	TGTGCCAGCTCACCGGGACTCCCAGATACGCAGTATTTT	CASSPGLPDTQYF
.	TRBV4-1	.	TRBJ2-7	TGCGCCAGCAGCCAAGTCCCCCCCGGGGGCCGAACCTCGGCCGAGCAGTACTTC	CASSQVPPGGRTSAEQYF
.	TRBV7-2	.	TRBJ1-4	TGTGCCAGCAGCTTGGACGGGGGATATAATGAAAAACTGCTTTTT	CASSLDGGYNEKLLF
many	TRBV12-3/TRBV12-4	.	TRBJ1-5	TGTGCCAGCAGTGATTTCAATCAGCCCCAGCATTTT	CASSDFNQPQHF
many	TRBV7-8	.	TRBJ1-5	TGTGCCAGCAGCCCCCAGGGCCGGGGCCAGCCCCAGCATTTT	CASSPQGRGQPQHF
few	TRBV30	TRBD1	TRBJ2-5	TGTGCCTGGCGAACTCCAGACAGGGGAGCGAAGACCCAGTACTTC	CAWRTPDRGAKTQYF
many	TRBV5-5	.	TRBJ2-7	TGTGCCAGCAGCGGGCGGGCCGTCTACGAGCAGTACTTC	CASSGRAVYEQYF
many	TRBV4-2	.	TRBJ2-1	TGTGCCAGCAGCCAAGAGCTCAGGCGACTACCAAATGAGCAGTTCTTC	CASSQELRRLPNEQFF